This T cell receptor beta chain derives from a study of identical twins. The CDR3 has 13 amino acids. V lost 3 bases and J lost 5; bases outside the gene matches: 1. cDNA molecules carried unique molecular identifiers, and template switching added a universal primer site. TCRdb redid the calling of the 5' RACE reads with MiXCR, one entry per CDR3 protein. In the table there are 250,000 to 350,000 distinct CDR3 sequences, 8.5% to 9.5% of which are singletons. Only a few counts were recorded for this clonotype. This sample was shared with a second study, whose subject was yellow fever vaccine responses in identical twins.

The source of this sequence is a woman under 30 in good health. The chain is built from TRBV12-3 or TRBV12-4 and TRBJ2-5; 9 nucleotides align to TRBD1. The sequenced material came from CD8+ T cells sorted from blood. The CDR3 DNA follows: TGTGCCAGCAGTTTCGACAGGGGGGAGACCCAGTACTTC. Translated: CASSFDRGETQYF.